Here is one TCR beta chain with its context. The source of the sample is a study of neoadjuvant anti-PD-1 for oral cavity cancer. Clones were read by immunoSEQ multiplex PCR, and TCRdb kept only the in-frame ones, dropping some. The table shows around 65,000 clones, with less than 90% occurring only once. The CDR3 runs to 15 residues. V shed 5 bases and J 5 bases; nucleotides not matched to a gene: 7. CDR1 is SEHNR and CDR2 is FQNEAQ in the germline V gene (reference sequence). Time point given: after neoadjuvant nivolumab, at surgical resection. This sequence originates from a person aged 40 to 85 with oral cavity squamous cell carcinoma. Sample: PBMCs, taken after nivolumab (anti-PD-1) treatment. The rearrangement uses TRBV7-9 and TRBJ1-4; 8 bases line up with TRBD1. CDR3 sequence reads: CASSPQGAPNEKLFF. The CDR3 DNA sequence: TGTGCCAGCAGCCCCCAGGGGGCCCCCAATGAAAAACTGTTTTTT.